In its sample, the clone carrying this T cell receptor (beta chain) was seen a few times. As yet, its antigen is unknown. This sample was included in a study of T cell repertoires in cytomegalovirus infection. Overall study: An indication of both CMV infection and matching HLA type came from public TCR beta signatures.

V lost 3 bases, J lost 0 bases, and 12 bases lay in between. Per the germline V gene, CDR1 is SEHNR and CDR2 is FQNEAQ (reference sequence). The CDR3 extends over 15 amino acids. TCRdb fed the reads into MiXCR, producing one record per CDR3 protein. The table lists around 58,000 distinct CDR3 sequences, roughly 21% of them singletons, with 73% in the top ten. The chain is built from TRBV7-9 and TRBJ2-7; D remains ambiguous. The receptor was derived from a human donor in good health (CMV status not recorded). Some clones in this sample may be carry-over from other donors' samples. The specimen was CD8+ T cells from cultured PBMCs, collected from culture after CMV antigen stimulation. DNA of the CDR3: TGTGCCAGCAGCTTTCCCGGCAGGAGCTCCTACGAGCAGTACTTC. Its translation is CASSFPGRSSYEQYF.